This entry lists 23 T cell receptor beta chains sequenced from one sample in a study of Graves' ophthalmopathy and Graves' hyperthyroidism. Transcripts of RNA were the source for amplifying TCR beta CDR3 regions. Second-round multiplex PCR followed a first-round RT-PCR using HTBI primers. TCRdb reprocessed the multiplex PCR reads with MiXCR, giving one entry per CDR3 protein. Altogether approximately 500,000 distinct CDR3 sequences are present, about 15% being singletons, with the ten largest covering over 7.5%. Sequences were obtained from blood. These receptors all come from a young woman with Graves' ophthalmopathy.

The V gene is TRBV2, the J gene TRBJ1-1; TRBD1 matches 10 bases. The germline gives CDR1 SNHLY, CDR2 FYNNEI. V lost 4 bases to trimming and J lost 6 bases; unmatched junction nucleotides: 5. The CDR3 is 14 amino acids. CDR3 amino acids: CASSAGQGGAEAFF. CDR3 in DNA: TGTGCCAGCAGTGCTGGACAGGGGGGGGCTGAAGCTTTCTTT.

This clonotype was recorded a few times. The rearrangement uses TRBV6-1 and TRBJ2-4, with 7 bases that match TRBD1. The CDR3 has 16 residues. Germline CDR1 MNHNS, CDR2 SASEGT. J gave up 1 base and V 6 bases, and 9 bases lay outside the gene matches. CDR3 bases: TGTGCCAGCAGCGAATCGACAGGGCTTGCCAAAAACATTCAGTACTTC. It specifies CASSESTGLAKNIQYF.

The chain carries TRBV11-2 and TRBJ2-5, with 12 bases identical to TRBD2. The CDR3 length is 20 residues. V lost 4 bases to trimming and J lost 0 bases; unmatched junction nucleotides: 15. CDR1 SGHAT and CDR2 FQNNGV come from the germline V gene. The CDR3 reads CASSSPRLAGVPGHQETQYF. CDR3 bases: TGTGCCAGCAGCTCCCCGAGACTAGCGGGAGTCCCCGGGCACCAAGAGACCCAGTACTTC.

The table lists this clonotype with a few counts. CDR3 DNA sequence: TGTGCCACCAGCAGAGGGGGGGGCTCCGCCTCCTACAATGAGCAGTTCTTC. Translated, it gives CATSRGGGSASYNEQFF. The chain combines TRBV15 with TRBJ2-1; D is possibly TRBD2 (7 bases). Germline CDR1 and CDR2: LNHNV and YYDKDF (reference sequence). The V end lost 1 base, the J end lost 0 bases, and 13 bases lay between the germline ends. This CDR3 has 17 amino acids.

This clonotype was found many times. V is TRBV7-3 and J is TRBJ2-7, with 9 nucleotides matching TRBD2. V shed 4 bases and J 5 bases; nucleotides not matched to a gene: 15. Germline loops: CDR1 SGHTA, CDR2 FQGTGA. This CDR3 is 17 amino acids long. The CDR3 is CASSYSPGASGKDEQYF. CDR3 DNA sequence: TGTGCCAGCAGCTACTCACCGGGGGCTAGCGGGAAGGACGAGCAGTACTTC.

The table lists this clonotype with many counts. The chain has TRBV12-3 or TRBV12-4 and TRBJ2-5; D is uncertain. Trimming pared 5 bases from V and 0 bases from J, leaving 13 bases between. CDR3 length: 15 amino acids. CDR3 coding DNA: TGTGCCAGCAGTACTGAACAACCACACCAAGAGACCCAGTACTTC. As protein: CASSTEQPHQETQYF.

This clonotype was seen a handful of times. The rearrangement joins TRBV12-3 or TRBV12-4 to TRBJ2-5; D may be TRBD2 (6 bases). This CDR3 contains 14 residues. Trimming cost V 8 bases and J 0 bases, with 13 bases left between them. The CDR3 protein is CASGRTSYQETQYF. The CDR3, as DNA: TGTGCCAGCGGGAGGACTTCGTACCAAGAGACCCAGTACTTC.

This clonotype was found many times. The chain combines TRBV6-1 with TRBJ1-2, with a possible D match to TRBD1 (5 bases). The CDR3 length is 13 residues. Trimming pared 3 bases from V and 4 bases from J, leaving 9 bases between. The germline V gene has CDR1 MNHNS and CDR2 SASEGT. This CDR3 is CASSDSGSYGYTF. The CDR3 nucleotides are TGTGCCAGCAGTGACTCAGGGTCCTATGGCTACACCTTC.

The sample holds a few counts of this clonotype. The chain joins TRBV4-1 to TRBJ1-1; D remains unclear. Germline V gene data show CDR1 as MGHRA and CDR2 as YSYEKL. This CDR3 has 15 amino acids. Trimming left V 0 bases short and J 4 bases short, with 12 bases between. Written as DNA, the CDR3 is TGCGCCAGCAGCCAAGATTCAGTCGCAGGCACTGAAGCTTTCTTT. Its protein product is CASSQDSVAGTEAFF.

This clonotype was counted at least ten times. The V gene is TRBV10-3, the J gene TRBJ2-7; possible D gene TRBD2, 6 bases. This CDR3 is built from 14 residues. Germline CDR1 is ENHRY and CDR2 is SYGVKD. V was cut by 11 bases and J by 6 bases, with 23 bases left in between. In DNA form, the CDR3 reads TGTGCCGTAAATCCGGGACTGGACTCTCGCGAGCAGTACTTC. It is translated as CAVNPGLDSREQYF.

This clonotype was found a few times. This chain connects TRBV11-2 to TRBJ1-1, with D unclear. The CDR3 consists of 15 residues. CDR1 is SGHAT, CDR2 FQNNGV, per germline. V was trimmed by 1 base and J by 3 bases, leaving 12 bases between them. CDR3 protein: CASSLVGRKYTEAFF. Written as DNA, the CDR3 is TGTGCCAGCAGCTTAGTGGGCAGAAAATACACTGAAGCTTTCTTT.

This clonotype occurred many times. The CDR3 loop reads CSVLQGAGTEAFF. In DNA form, the CDR3 reads TGCAGCGTGCTACAGGGGGCTGGGACTGAAGCTTTCTTT. The chain has TRBV29-1 and TRBJ1-1; TRBD1 aligns across 9 bases. Germline loops: CDR1 SQVTM, CDR2 ANQGSEA. The junction had 7 bases not matched to a gene; V was cut back by 6 bases and J by 5 bases. This CDR3 contains 13 residues.

This clonotype showed up many times. DNA of the CDR3: TGCAGTGCTAGCAACAGCCTCCAAGAGACCCAGTACTTC. It specifies CSASNSLQETQYF. The rearrangement links TRBV20-1 to TRBJ2-5; D not certain. CDR3 length: 13 amino acids. Germline CDR1 DFQATT, CDR2 SNEGSKA (reference sequence). The ends were cut back, 3 bases at V and 1 base at J, with 9 bases in the middle.

V is TRBV20-1 and J is TRBJ2-7; 9 bases agree with TRBD1. The length of the CDR3 is 13 residues. The germline V gene has CDR1 DFQATT and CDR2 SNEGSKA (reference sequence). The V segment lost 6 bases and the J segment 6 bases; nucleotides outside the gene matches: 9. The CDR3 DNA follows: TGCAGTGCCCGAGGACAGGGGTCCCGCGAGCAGTACTTC. It specifies CSARGQGSREQYF.

This clonotype was recorded many times. The chain uses TRBV10-3 and TRBJ2-7; a possible D gene is TRBD1 (6 bases). There are 14 residues in the CDR3. Germline V lookup: CDR1 ENHRY, CDR2 SYGVKD. Between the trimmed V and J ends, which lost 5 bases and 5 bases, there was a span of 16 bases. The CDR3 protein is CAISFSQGMNEQYF. The CDR3 DNA sequence: TGTGCCATCAGTTTTTCACAGGGCATGAACGAGCAGTACTTC.

This chain's CDR3 is CASRRGGGSGYTF. The CDR3 DNA sequence: TGTGCCAGCAGGAGAGGGGGTGGAAGTGGCTACACCTTC. This sequence joins TRBV6-1 and TRBJ1-2, with a weak D call TRBD1 (6 bases). This CDR3 spans 13 amino acids. Trimming left V 6 bases short and J 7 bases short, with 15 bases between. Germline-derived CDR1 and CDR2 are MNHNS and SASEGT.

This clonotype was picked up a small number of times. The V gene is TRBV4-1, the J gene TRBJ2-5; D is perhaps TRBD2 (7 bases). The V gene's germline CDR1 is MGHRA and CDR2 YSYEKL. This CDR3 has 15 residues. V was clipped by 0 bases and J by 6 bases, with 14 bases between them. The CDR3 sequence: CASSQDIGGAQTQYF. CDR3 nucleotide sequence: TGCGCCAGCAGCCAAGATATTGGGGGGGCGCAGACCCAGTACTTC.

The chain couples TRBV12-3 or TRBV12-4 to TRBJ1-1, with 8 bases fitting TRBD1. CDR3 length: 14 residues. The V gene end was trimmed by 7 bases and the J gene end by 2 bases; junction bases not matched to a gene: 6. The CDR3 DNA reads TGTGCCAGCACTCCCGGACAGGGAAACACTGAAGCTTTCTTT. It yields the protein CASTPGQGNTEAFF.

CDR3 in DNA: TGTGCCAGCAGTGGTGTCAGCCAAGAGACCCAGTACTTC. Encoded protein: CASSGVSQETQYF. V gene TRBV6-1 combines with J gene TRBJ2-5; D unresolved. This CDR3 spans 13 amino acids. Germline V gene sequence: CDR1 MNHNS, CDR2 SASEGT. Trimming removed 4 bases from V and 1 base from J, with 7 bases in between.

This clonotype was counted many times. The chain has TRBV14 and TRBJ2-2, with 8 bases fitting TRBD1. The CDR3 loop spans 17 amino acids. From germline, CDR1 is SGHDN and CDR2 FVKESK. V lost 0 bases to trimming and J lost 3 bases; unmatched junction nucleotides: 6. The CDR3 protein is CASSQDPAGGYTGELFF. The CDR3 DNA reads as TGTGCCAGCAGCCAAGATCCGGCAGGGGGCTACACCGGGGAGCTGTTTTTT.

The rearrangement links TRBV7-2 to TRBJ1-1; D gene ambiguous. Germline lookup yields CDR1 SGHTA and CDR2 FQGNSA. The CDR3 is made up of 14 amino acids. Trimming removed 5 bases from V and 4 bases from J, with 14 bases in between. This chain's CDR3 is CASSRGLMSTEAFF. The CDR3 nucleotides are TGTGCCAGCAGCCGGGGATTGATGAGCACTGAAGCTTTCTTT.

In its sample, this clonotype was seen many times. The chain has TRBV2 and TRBJ1-5; D is possibly TRBD1 (6 bases). V shed 8 bases and J shed 1 base, with 9 bases lying between them. The CDR3 contains 13 residues. Germline values: CDR1 SNHLY, CDR2 FYNNEI. The CDR3 loop is CASHRVSNQPQHF. CDR3 bases: TGTGCCAGCCACAGGGTGAGCAATCAGCCCCAGCATTTT. Full variable domain (rest looked up from reference TRBV2 and TRBJ1-5): EPEVTQTPSHQVTQMGQEVILRCVPISNHLYFYWYRQILGQKVEFLVSFYNNEISEKSEIFDDQFSVERPDGSNFTLKIRSTKLEDSAMYFCASHRVSNQPQHFGDGTRLSIL.

This clonotype turned up a few times. The chain carries TRBV4-1 and TRBJ2-7; no definite D call. This CDR3 region has 17 residues. Per the germline V gene, CDR1 is MGHRA and CDR2 is YSYEKL. V lost 1 base and J lost 0, with 16 bases in between. This CDR3 is CASSQATLGERSYEQYF. CDR3 sequence (DNA): TGCGCCAGCAGCCAAGCGACCCTAGGAGAGCGCTCCTACGAGCAGTACTTC.